The T cell receptor (beta chain) described here comes from a study of STAT5B mutations in CD4+ large granular lymphocyte leukemia. The authors' processing: Lowest detectable productive clonotype frequency was 2.59 x 10-5. TCRdb's table, derived via immunoSEQ multiplex PCR, lists solely in-frame clones and lacks some. The D gene and trimming were derived from the DNA, and the V and J assignments and clone size from that table. The sample includes several thousand clones, about 74% of them seen just once. This clone was observed a handful of times. CD4+ T-LGLL patients came from Padova, Helsinki and Shinshu hematology units. Either unselected PBMC or bead-purified CD4+, CD4+CD8+, CD57+ or CD56+ cells were sequenced. The clonotype was recovered from a woman aged 55 to 70 with CD4+ T-cell large granular lymphocyte leukemia. Sequenced input: PBMCs.

The CDR3 region is CASSPSSDTQYF. As DNA, the CDR3 is TGTGCCAGCAGCCCCAGCTCAGATACGCAGTATTTT. V and J are TRBV7-2 and TRBJ2-3; D gene uncertain. The V gene lost 5 bases and the J gene lost 4 bases, with 7 bases spanning the gap. The CDR3 has 12 amino acids. Germline CDR1 is SGHTA and CDR2 is FQGNSA.